Below, 15 T cell receptor beta chains from the same sample are listed, as sequenced in a study of T cell responses to AZD1222 COVID-19 vaccine. Sequenced by immunoSEQ multiplex PCR; TCRdb stores in-frame clones only, minus some. This table holds 140,000 or so clones, under 95% found once. The input for sequencing was peripheral blood, taken 28 days after the second AZD1222 dose. These receptors were obtained from an adult who received the AZD1222 COVID-19 vaccine.

The rearrangement links TRBV7-2 to TRBJ1-1; D unresolved. V was clipped by 7 bases and J by 0 bases, with 9 bases between them. In germline, CDR1 is SGHTA, CDR2 FQGNSA. CDR3 length equals 13 residues. The CDR3 region has the DNA TGTGCCAGCATCATACAGTTGAACACTGAAGCTTTCTTT. Protein: CASIIQLNTEAFF.

The gene calls are TRBV7-2 and TRBJ1-1; a possible D gene is TRBD1 (5 bases). CDR3 length: 15 amino acids. The V gene's germline CDR1 is SGHTA and CDR2 FQGNSA. Trimming cost V 5 bases and J 0 bases, with 13 bases left between them. The CDR3 region has the DNA TGTGCCAGCAGCCTGGGAGGGACGGTGAACACTGAAGCTTTCTTT. It specifies CASSLGGTVNTEAFF.

V and J are TRBV5-4 and TRBJ2-1; 13 bases line up with TRBD2. This CDR3 is 19 amino acids long. The germline V gene encodes CDR1 SGHNT and CDR2 YYREEE (reference sequence). Trimming removed 1 base from V and 2 bases from J; junction bases left unmatched: 9. CDR3 sequence: CASSLPIWTSGSPYNEQFF. The CDR3, as DNA: TGTGCCAGCAGCTTGCCGATTTGGACTAGCGGGAGCCCCTACAATGAGCAGTTCTTC.

The chain is built from TRBV9 and TRBJ1-4; D is undetermined. From germline, CDR1 is SGDLS and CDR2 YYNGEE. The CDR3 runs 15 residues. V was trimmed by 0 bases and J by 8 bases, leaving 14 bases between them. CDR3 nucleotide sequence: TGTGCCAGCAGCGTAGGAGGGTCAGCTCCGGAAAAACTGTTTTTT. Protein sequence: CASSVGGSAPEKLFF.

This chain uses TRBV28 with TRBJ1-4; possibly TRBD1 for D (5 bases). V was shortened by 5 bases and J by 7 bases, with 14 bases between the two germline ends. This CDR3 region has 14 residues. The germline CDR1 and CDR2 sequences are MDHEN and SYDVKM. The CDR3 here is CASSPFLGGEKLFF. CDR3 DNA: TGTGCCAGCAGTCCATTCCTGGGGGGTGAAAAACTGTTTTTT. The complete variable domain, with remaining parts taken from reference TRBV28 and TRBJ1-4, reads DVKVTQSSRYLVKRTGEKVFLECVQDMDHENMFWYRQDPGLGLRLIYFSYDVKMKEKGDIPEGYSVSREKKERFSLILESASTNQTSMYLCASSPFLGGEKLFFGSGTQLSVL.

This clone has just one count. The chain couples TRBV18 to TRBJ1-4, with 7 bases lining up with TRBD1. This CDR3 comprises 14 residues. J gave up 8 bases and V 3 bases, and 6 bases lay outside the gene matches. CDR1 and CDR2 (germline): KGHSH, LQKENI. For the CDR3, the DNA is TGTGCCAGCTCACCCGGGACAGCAAGGGAAAAACTGTTTTTT. Its protein product is CASSPGTAREKLFF.

The genes are TRBV3-1 (or the pseudogene TRBV3-2) and TRBJ2-5, with 12 bases aligning to TRBD2. Germline-derived CDR1 and CDR2 are LGHDT and YNNKEL (reference sequence). This CDR3 spans 17 amino acids. V lost 1 base, J lost 4 bases, and 7 bases stayed unmatched. This CDR3 reads CASSQVSSGRGGETQYF. The CDR3 nucleotides read TGTGCCAGCAGCCAAGTATCTAGCGGGAGGGGGGGAGAGACCCAGTACTTC.

The chain employs TRBV29-1 and TRBJ1-1, with D perhaps TRBD1 (5 bases). The CDR3 length is 12 residues. The V and J ends lost 4 bases and 8 bases respectively, with 14 bases between them. From germline, CDR1 is SQVTM and CDR2 ANQGSEA. The CDR3 bases are TGCAGCGTTGTTGCAGGGCAGGTAGAAGCTTTCTTT. Its translation is CSVVAGQVEAFF.

The V gene is TRBV6-6, the J gene TRBJ1-5; D is uncertain. V gave up 0 bases and J gave up 7 bases, with 7 bases separating them. The length of the CDR3 is 13 residues. CDR1 is MNHNY and CDR2 is SVGAGI in the germline V gene (reference sequence). The CDR3 loop is CASSYSPGQPQHF. DNA of the CDR3: TGTGCCAGCAGTTACTCACCCGGGCAGCCCCAGCATTTT.

The chain combines TRBV25-1 with TRBJ1-2, with D maybe TRBD1 (6 bases). Trimming took 8 bases from V and 2 from J, leaving 24 bases between them. Germline CDR1 and CDR2: MGHDK and SYGVNS. The CDR3 has 17 amino acids. CDR3: CASSPPSGSGGNYGYTF. The CDR3 DNA reads TGTGCCAGCTCCCCTCCCTCAGGTAGCGGGGGCAACTATGGCTACACCTTC.

The J gene is TRBJ1-1, the V gene TRBV5-5, with D possibly matching TRBD1 (5 bases). Germline V lookup: CDR1 SGHKS, CDR2 YYEKEE (reference sequence). The CDR3 consists of 15 residues. The ends were cut back, 0 bases at V and 4 bases at J, with 13 bases in the middle. CDR3 DNA sequence: TGTGCCAGCAGCTTGGGCGGGGCGCAGGGCACTGAAGCTTTCTTT. Translated: CASSLGGAQGTEAFF.

The V call is TRBV6-5, the J call TRBJ1-1, with 10 bases that match TRBD1. Germline V gives CDR1 MNHEY, CDR2 SVGAGI. V was clipped by 6 bases and J by 4 bases; unmatched bases: 8. The CDR3 extends over 15 amino acids. The CDR3 DNA follows: TGTGCCAGCAGACCCCGACAGGGGGCGGGCACTGAAGCTTTCTTT. Amino acids: CASRPRQGAGTEAFF.

The chain recombines TRBV2 with TRBJ1-1, with D unresolved. The germline V and J ends were trimmed by 4 bases and 1 base, with 10 bases remaining between them. This CDR3 has 14 amino acids. Germline assignment: CDR1 SNHLY and CDR2 FYNNEI. As DNA, the CDR3 is TGTGCCAGCAGTGTGGGCTTCTCGAACACTGAAGCTTTCTTT. Amino acid sequence: CASSVGFSNTEAFF.

The J gene is TRBJ1-2, the V gene TRBV2; 7 bases match TRBD1. Germline V lookup: CDR1 SNHLY, CDR2 FYNNEI. This CDR3 has 19 residues. V dropped 1 base and J dropped 3; count of bases not matched to a gene: 17. Here the CDR3 DNA reads TGTGCCAGCAGTGAAGTGGGGAAAGGTAGGGACAGCGCACACTATGGCTACACCTTC. Translation: CASSEVGKGRDSAHYGYTF.

V usage is TRBV21-1 and J usage is TRBJ2-2. TRBV21-1 is marked as a pseudogene. The CDR3 has 16 amino acids. CDR3 sequence (DNA): TGTGCCAGCAGCCCCCTGTACAACGGAAACACCGGGGAGCTGTTTTTT. Amino acids: CASSPLYNGNTGELFF.